The clone carrying this T cell receptor (beta chain) was seen at least ten times. Other DNA variants within this sample encode the same CDR3. TCRdb reassembled clones from the PCR reads with MiXCR. The data contain roughly 20,000 clones, 34% of them singletons. Every patient underwent thyroid surgery untreated. These data come from a study of metastatic and nonmetastatic thyroid tumors. Unmatched junction bases numbered 12, after V lost 0 bases and J lost 6 bases. The germline V gene has CDR1 LGHDT and CDR2 YNNKEL (reference sequence). CDR3 length equals 20 residues. The sequenced sample consisted of tumor tissue. The chain joins TRBV3-1 to TRBJ2-1; TRBD2 matches at 15 bases. The TCR was taken from a male donor with papillary thyroid cancer or a benign thyroid nodule (not recorded which). Some clones in this sample may be carry-over from other donors' samples. This CDR3 reads CASSQEGIGLAGGIANEQFF. In DNA, the CDR3 is TGTGCCAGCAGCCAAGAGGGCATAGGACTAGCGGGAGGGATCGCCAATGAGCAGTTCTTC.